These 25 T cell receptor beta chains originate from one sample sequenced in a study of T-cell reconstitution after alpha-beta-depleted transplantation in children. Unique molecular identifiers were incorporated during preparation of the TCRbeta library. From the PCR reads, TCRdb called clonotypes with MiXCR, one entry per CDR3 protein. The sample has about 600,000 distinct CDR3 sequences, over 10% seen once. The specimen comprised PBMCs, mostly from graft donor cells, sampled 360 days after TCRalphabeta/CD19-depleted stem cell transplant. Receptors originate from a male patient younger than 18 who had a stem cell transplant for acute myeloid leukemia, so the T cells may come from the graft donor.

The genes are TRBV18 and TRBJ2-7, with a tentative D call TRBD2 (6 bases). Germline lookup yields CDR1 KGHSH and CDR2 LQKENI. V lost 2 bases and J lost 6, with 20 bases in between. CDR3 length equals 16 residues. CDR3 DNA: TGTGCCAGCTCACCAGTAACGGGACTCCCTGATAGCGAGCAGTACTTC. This encodes CASSPVTGLPDSEQYF.

The genes are TRBV29-1 and TRBJ2-7; TRBD1 agrees at 9 bases. Per the germline V gene, CDR1 is SQVTM and CDR2 is ANQGSEA. The CDR3 is 14 amino acids. V gave up 0 bases and J gave up 3 bases; unmatched junction bases: 3. The CDR3 nucleotides are TGCAGCGTTGAAGAGATGGACAGGGGCTACGAGCAGTACTTC. Protein product: CSVEEMDRGYEQYF.

V is TRBV29-1 and J is TRBJ2-5; 9 nucleotides line up with TRBD2. Germline CDR1 reads SQVTM; CDR2 reads ANQGSEA. The CDR3 extends over 13 amino acids. Unmatched junction bases numbered 5, after V lost 4 bases and J lost 5 bases. Here the CDR3 reads CSVAAGGGETQYF. CDR3 bases: TGCAGCGTTGCAGCGGGAGGAGGGGAGACCCAGTACTTC.

As concerns this clonotype: This may come from a read error, since a much larger clone is one base off. Here the CDR3 omits its conserved ending phenylalanine or tryptophan, so a read error is the likely source. The chain carries TRBV11-1 and TRBJ2-7; D assignment may be TRBD1 or TRBD2 (5 bases each). CDR1 SGHAT and CDR2 FQDESV come from the germline V gene (reference sequence). V lost 1 base and J 4 bases, leaving 20 bases between the germline ends. This CDR3 is built from 17 residues. CDR3 protein: CASSLESWGRGTYEQYY. As DNA, the CDR3 is TGTGCCAGCAGCTTAGAAAGTTGGGGACGGGGCACATACGAGCAGTACTAC.

This clonotype was seen many times. The chain employs TRBV7-2 and TRBJ2-2; D remains ambiguous. V was clipped by 1 base and J by 6 bases, with 12 bases between them. From germline, CDR1 is SGHTA and CDR2 FQGNSA. CDR3 length: 15 amino acids. CDR3 in DNA: TGTGCCAGCAGCTTAGGTATCCATCGAGCCGGGGAGCTGTTTTTT. Translated: CASSLGIHRAGELFF.

This clonotype was counted a few times. The chain links TRBV5-1 to TRBJ2-7; 13 bases match TRBD2. CDR1 is SGHRS and CDR2 is YFSETQ in the germline V gene. The CDR3 is 16 amino acids. V lost 0 bases to trimming and J lost 3 bases; unmatched junction nucleotides: 3. CDR3 residues: CASSLVGLAGLYEQYF. The CDR3 DNA reads as TGCGCCAGCAGCTTGGTGGGACTAGCGGGACTCTACGAGCAGTACTTC.

The chain uses TRBV20-1 and TRBJ2-1; D may match TRBD1 or TRBD2 (5 bases each). The ends were cut back, 3 bases at V and 0 bases at J, with 12 bases in the middle. The V gene's germline CDR1 is DFQATT and CDR2 SNEGSKA (reference sequence). This CDR3 spans 15 amino acids. The CDR3 reads CSARTADLSYNEQFF. CDR3 coding DNA: TGCAGTGCTAGGACAGCGGACCTCTCCTACAATGAGCAGTTCTTC.

The sample holds a few counts of this clonotype. The chain has TRBV5-6 and TRBJ1-6; D unresolved. Looked up from germline, CDR1 is SGHDT and CDR2 is YYEEEE. V lost 4 bases, J lost 3 bases, and 11 bases lay in between. The CDR3 is 15 amino acids. In DNA, the CDR3 is TGTGCCAGCAGCCTCGTCGGGGACTATAATTCACCCCTCCACTTT. Encoded protein: CASSLVGDYNSPLHF. Combining the CDR3 with reference TRBV5-6 and TRBJ1-6 gives the whole variable domain DAGVTQSPTHLIKTRGQQVTLRCSPKSGHDTVSWYQQALGQGPQFIFQYYEEEERQRGNFPDRFSGHQFPNYSSELNVNALLLGDSALYLCASSLVGDYNSPLHFGNGTRLTVT.

This clonotype turned up a few times. The CDR3 nucleotides are TGTGCCAGCAGTCCTTGGAGGGGGCGCGTCACCGGGGAGCTGTTTTTT. Translation gives CASSPWRGRVTGELFF. The chain is built from TRBV7-2 and TRBJ2-2; TRBD1 is a possible D gene (7 bases). The germline V gene has CDR1 SGHTA and CDR2 FQGNSA. V lost 6 bases and J lost 4, with 18 bases in between. The CDR3 spans 16 residues.

This clonotype occurred a few times. The V gene is TRBV12-3 or TRBV12-4, the J gene TRBJ1-1; D is ambiguous. This CDR3 has 13 residues. Between the trimmed V and J ends, which lost 5 bases and 4 bases, there was a span of 11 bases. The CDR3 bases are TGTGCCAGCAGTCGGGGATGGGGCACTGAAGCTTTCTTT. It is translated as CASSRGWGTEAFF.

The chain carries TRBV7-2 and TRBJ2-5, with a weak D call TRBD2 (5 bases). CDR1 is SGHTA and CDR2 is FQGNSA in the germline V gene. The CDR3 spans 12 residues. Trimming left V 8 bases short and J 5 bases short, with 12 bases between. The CDR3 DNA sequence: TGTGCCAGCGGGCCGGGGTGGGAGACCCAGTACTTC. Its translation: CASGPGWETQYF.

This chain joins TRBV5-5 and TRBJ2-1; D call uncertain. CDR1 and CDR2 from the germline V gene are SGHKS and YYEKEE (reference sequence). V was clipped by 4 bases and J by 6 bases, with 17 bases between them. The CDR3 totals 15 residues. In DNA, the CDR3 is TGTGCCAGCAGCGAAAGACGCAGCCGAACCAATGAGCAGTTCTTC. This gives the protein CASSERRSRTNEQFF.

This clonotype appeared a few times. CDR3 amino acids: CASSYRLAGVGTDTQYF. The CDR3, as DNA: TGTGCCAGCAGTTACCGGCTAGCGGGAGTAGGTACAGATACGCAGTATTTT. The chain employs TRBV6-7 and TRBJ2-3, with 10 bases that match TRBD2. TRBV6-7 is an ORF for which the function is uncertain. The CDR3 length is 17 residues. The ends lost 2 bases at V and 3 bases at J; junction bases unmatched: 8.

V gene TRBV28 combines with J gene TRBJ1-5; maybe TRBD1 (6 bases). Germline V CDR1 and CDR2: MDHEN, SYDVKM. The ends were cut back, 2 bases at V and 4 bases at J, with 15 bases in the middle. The CDR3 covers 16 residues. CDR3 nucleotide sequence: TGTGCCAGCAGTTTAGGAGGCAGGGGAATAAATCAGCCCCAGCATTTT. It codes for CASSLGGRGINQPQHF. Looking up the rest from reference TRBV28 and TRBJ1-5 gives the full variable domain: DVKVTQSSRYLVKRTGEKVFLECVQDMDHENMFWYRQDPGLGLRLIYFSYDVKMKEKGDIPEGYSVSREKKERFSLILESASTNQTSMYLCASSLGGRGINQPQHFGDGTRLSIL.

This clonotype appeared many times. This chain joins TRBV5-5 and TRBJ2-1, with 12 bases matching TRBD2. The germline gives CDR1 SGHKS, CDR2 YYEKEE (reference sequence). The CDR3 is 15 residues long. The trim removed 4 bases at V and 6 bases at J, leaving 5 bases unmatched. The CDR3 DNA is TGTGCCAGCAGCCCTCTAGCGGGAGGGACCAATGAGCAGTTCTTC. Amino acid sequence: CASSPLAGGTNEQFF.

J is TRBJ1-2 and V is TRBV29-1; perhaps TRBD1 as D (5 bases). Trimming cost V 0 bases and J 6 bases, with 11 bases left between them. Germline V gene sequence: CDR1 SQVTM, CDR2 ANQGSEA. There are 13 residues in the CDR3. The CDR3 loop reads CSVEDLQGDGYTF. The CDR3 nucleotides are TGCAGCGTTGAAGATCTTCAGGGTGATGGCTACACCTTC.

V usage is TRBV20-1 and J usage is TRBJ2-7, with D uncertain. The CDR3 is 12 residues long. Germline assignment: CDR1 DFQATT and CDR2 SNEGSKA (reference sequence). The V and J ends lost 6 bases and 2 bases respectively, with 11 bases between them. The CDR3 DNA follows: TGCAGTGCCAGTCACAACCCCTACGAGCAGTACTTC. It codes for CSASHNPYEQYF.

This clonotype was seen a handful of times. The rearrangement uses TRBV11-2 and TRBJ2-7; 9 positions match TRBD2. CDR3 length equals 15 residues. The junction had 12 bases not matched to a gene; V was cut back by 5 bases and J by 7 bases. From germline, CDR1 is SGHAT and CDR2 FQNNGV. CDR3 sequence: CASSLVPGLAREQYF. The CDR3 DNA is TGTGCCAGCAGCCTGGTACCGGGACTAGCACGAGAGCAGTACTTC.

The chain employs TRBV20-1 and TRBJ2-2; 7 bases agree with TRBD1. Germline assignment: CDR1 DFQATT and CDR2 SNEGSKA (reference sequence). Trimming cost V 5 bases and J 2 bases; bases outside gene matches: 5. This CDR3 comprises 14 residues. This CDR3 is CSAPGTENTGELFF. The DNA of the CDR3 is TGCAGTGCTCCTGGGACAGAAAACACCGGGGAGCTGTTTTTT.

The chain couples TRBV5-1 to TRBJ2-1, with a weak D call TRBD2 (5 bases). The CDR3 runs to 15 residues. The germline V gene has CDR1 SGHRS and CDR2 YFSETQ. V dropped 3 bases and J dropped 8 bases, with 18 bases sitting between them. In nucleotides, the CDR3 is TGCGCCAGCAGCTCCTCCGGAGGAAAGTGGGATGAGCAGTTCTTC. It codes for CASSSSGGKWDEQFF.

The chain links TRBV4-2 to TRBJ1-1; D is unclear. This CDR3 has 12 residues. With 3 bases removed from V and 5 bases from J, the gap between germline ends came to 7 bases. Germline V gene data show CDR1 as LGHNA and CDR2 as YNFKEQ. Here the CDR3 DNA reads TGTGCCAGCAGCCACGGGGTGACTGAAGCTTTCTTT. It specifies CASSHGVTEAFF.

This clonotype came up a few times. The gene calls are TRBV6-2 or TRBV6-3 and TRBJ2-1; 9 bases are shared with TRBD2. Germline V gene sequence: CDR1 MNHEY, CDR2 SVGEGT. J was trimmed by 4 bases and V by 6 bases; bases with no gene match: 7. This CDR3 is 15 amino acids long. CDR3 sequence (DNA): TGTGCCAGCAGCCTCCTTAGCGGGGGTTACAATGAGCAGTTCTTC. This translates into CASSLLSGGYNEQFF.

In this sample, this clonotype turned up a few times. V and J are TRBV7-8 and TRBJ2-7; TRBD2 agrees at 13 bases. Germline trimming cut 4 bases from V and 2 bases from J; bases unmatched to any gene: 11. Looked up from germline, CDR1 is SGHVS and CDR2 is FQNEAQ. This CDR3 spans 18 amino acids. The CDR3 is CASSSPGLAGLYTYEQYF. The DNA of the CDR3 is TGTGCCAGCAGCTCTCCGGGACTAGCGGGACTTTATACCTACGAGCAGTACTTC.

The chain has TRBV10-3 and TRBJ2-3; D gene unclear. This CDR3 region has 12 residues. The V gene's germline CDR1 is ENHRY and CDR2 SYGVKD. V lost 2 bases and J lost 7, with 7 bases in between. This CDR3 is CAISEGDYTQYF. The CDR3 DNA reads TGTGCCATCAGTGAGGGGGATTATACGCAGTATTTT.

This clonotype was found a few times. The chain carries TRBV18 and TRBJ2-3; tentative D call: TRBD2 (5 bases). Germline V gene lookup returns CDR1 KGHSH and CDR2 LQKENI. There are 13 residues in the CDR3. The V end was cut by 3 bases, the J end by 5 bases, with 9 bases between. The CDR3 sequence is CASSPYGGDTQYF. The DNA of the CDR3 is TGTGCCAGCTCACCGTATGGAGGAGATACGCAGTATTTT. The whole variable domain, remainder taken from reference TRBV18 and TRBJ2-3, is NAGVMQNPRHLVRRRGQEARLRCSPMKGHSHVYWYRQLPEEGLKFMVYLQKENIIDESGMPKERFSAEFPKEGPSILRIQQVVRGDSAAYFCASSPYGGDTQYFGPGTRLTVL.